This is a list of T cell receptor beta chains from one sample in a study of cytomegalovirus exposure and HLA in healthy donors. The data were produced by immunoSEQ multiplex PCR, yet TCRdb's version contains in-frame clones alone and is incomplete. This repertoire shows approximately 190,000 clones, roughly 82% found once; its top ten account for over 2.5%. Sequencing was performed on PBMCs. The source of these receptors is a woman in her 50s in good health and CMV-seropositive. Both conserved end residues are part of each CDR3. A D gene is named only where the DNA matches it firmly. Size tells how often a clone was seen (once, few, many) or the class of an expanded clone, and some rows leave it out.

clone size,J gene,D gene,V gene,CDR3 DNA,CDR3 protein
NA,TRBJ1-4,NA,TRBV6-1,TGTGCCAGCTTAAGTCCAGGGGTTGGTGAAAAACTGTTTTTT,CASLSPGVGEKLFF
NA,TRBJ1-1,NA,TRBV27,TGTGCCAGCAGTTTGAACAGGGTTCGCACTGAAGCTTTCTTT,CASSLNRVRTEAFF
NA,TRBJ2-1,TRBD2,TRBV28,TGTGCCAGCAGCCCCCCCGGACTAGCGGGCTACAATGAGCAGTTCTTC,CASSPPGLAGYNEQFF
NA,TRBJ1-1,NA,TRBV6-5,TGTGCCAGCAGTTACTCACCATCGTCGGCAAGCGTTGAAGCTTTCTTT,CASSYSPSSASVEAFF
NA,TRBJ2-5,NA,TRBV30,TGTGCCTGGAGTGTAAAGGGAGCGGGAGAGACCCAGTACTTC,CAWSVKGAGETQYF
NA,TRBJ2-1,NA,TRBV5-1,TGCGCCAGCAGCTTTGGGAGCTCCTACAATGAGCAGTTCTTC,CASSFGSSYNEQFF
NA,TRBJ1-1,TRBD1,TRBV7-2,TGTGCCAGCAGTTATGGGGACAGCCATGAAGCTTTCTTT,CASSYGDSHEAFF
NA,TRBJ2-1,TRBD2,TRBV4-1,TGCGCCAGCAGCCAAGGCCCTACTAGCGGGGGCTTCTACAATGAGCAGTTCTTC,CASSQGPTSGGFYNEQFF
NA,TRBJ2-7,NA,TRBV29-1,TGCAGCGTTGAATCCAGGGAGGATGGGCAGTACTTC,CSVESREDGQYF
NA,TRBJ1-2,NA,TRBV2,TGTGCCAGCAGTGAAGCGGGAGGGAGTGGCTACACCTTC,CASSEAGGSGYTF
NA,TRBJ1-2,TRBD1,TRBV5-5,TGTGCCAGCAGCTTGGAGTTATGGGACAGGACGAGTTATGGCTACACCTTC,CASSLELWDRTSYGYTF
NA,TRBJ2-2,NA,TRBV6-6,TGTGCCAGCAGTTACTACGTCTCCGGCGGAAACGGGGAGCTGTTTTTT,CASSYYVSGGNGELFF
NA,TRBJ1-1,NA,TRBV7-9,TGTGCCAGCAGCCAATTAGACAGGTTGAACACTGAAGCTTTCTTT,CASSQLDRLNTEAFF
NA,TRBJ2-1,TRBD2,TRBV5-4,TGTGCCAGCAGCTCCGGGACTAGCGTCGATGAGCAGTTCTTC,CASSSGTSVDEQFF
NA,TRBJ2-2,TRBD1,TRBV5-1,TGCGCCAGCAGCTTGGAGTCCAGGGGGTTCCCCTTAGGGGAGCTGTTTTTT,CASSLESRGFPLGELFF
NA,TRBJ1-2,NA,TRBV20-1,TGCAGTGCTAGTTTAAGGGGTGGCTACACCTTC,CSASLRGGYTF
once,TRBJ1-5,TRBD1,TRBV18,TGTGCCAGCTCACGGGACAGGGTCGATCAGCCCCAGCATTTT,CASSRDRVDQPQHF
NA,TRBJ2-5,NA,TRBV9,TGTGCCAGCAGCGTAGGGGGGGGGCAAGTATTACAAGAGACCCAGTACTTC,CASSVGGGQVLQETQYF
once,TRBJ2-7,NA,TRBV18,TGTGCCAGCTCACCCGAGGAGGTCTCCTACGAGCAGTACTTC,CASSPEEVSYEQYF
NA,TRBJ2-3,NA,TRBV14,TGTGCCAGCAGCCAAGAGAGGAGGGGCCCGGCCGATACGCAGTATTTT,CASSQERRGPADTQYF
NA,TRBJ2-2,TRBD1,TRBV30,TGTGCCTGGGGTCGCGGGACAGGCAACACCGGGGAGCTGTTTTTT,CAWGRGTGNTGELFF
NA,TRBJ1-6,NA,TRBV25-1,TGTGCCAGCAGTTCGACAGGAATAAATTCACCCCTCCACTTT,CASSSTGINSPLHF
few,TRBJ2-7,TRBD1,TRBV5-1,TGCGCCAGCAGCTTGGGTGGGACAGGGTCCTCCTACGAGCAGTACTTC,CASSLGGTGSSYEQYF
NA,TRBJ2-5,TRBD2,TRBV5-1,TGCGCCAGCAGCTTAGGGAGGGATCGGGAGACCCAGTACTTC,CASSLGRDRETQYF
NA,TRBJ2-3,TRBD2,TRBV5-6,TGTGCCAGCAGTGTGGTGGCCGCGGGGGGTGCCCTAGGGGATACGCAGTATTTT,CASSVVAAGGALGDTQYF
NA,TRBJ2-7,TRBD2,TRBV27,TGTGCCAGCAGTTTCTTCGGGGGGGCCTACGAGCAGTACTTC,CASSFFGGAYEQYF
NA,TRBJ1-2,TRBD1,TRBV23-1,TGCGCCAGCAAGGGGCAGGGGGTACCTGGAGGCTATGGCTACACCTTC,CASKGQGVPGGYGYTF
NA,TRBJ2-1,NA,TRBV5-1,TGCGCCAGCAGCTTGCCGACTGGGTACAATGAGCAGTTCTTC,CASSLPTGYNEQFF
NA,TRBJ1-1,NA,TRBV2,TGTGCCAGCAGTTTCGGGGCAGGGAGGTACACTGAAGCTTTCTTT,CASSFGAGRYTEAFF
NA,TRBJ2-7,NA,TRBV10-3,TGTGCCATCAGTGAGGCCAGGGACTCCTACGAGCAGTACTTC,CAISEARDSYEQYF
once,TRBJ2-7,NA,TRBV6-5,TGTGCCAGCATTCGGGGACAAGGAGCCTACGAGCAGTACTTC,CASIRGQGAYEQYF
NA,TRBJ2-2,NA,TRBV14,TGTGCCAGCAGCCAAGCAGGACAGAGGGGCGGGGAGCTGTTTTTT,CASSQAGQRGGELFF
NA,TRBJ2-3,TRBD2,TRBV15,TGTGCCACCAGCAGAGATCTAAGCGGGGGAACAGATACGCAGTATTTT,CATSRDLSGGTDTQYF
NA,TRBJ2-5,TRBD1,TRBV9,TGTGCCAGCAGCTTCGGACAGGGTGGGAGAGAGACCCAGTACTTC,CASSFGQGGRETQYF
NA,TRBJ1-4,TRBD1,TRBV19,TGTGCCAGTAGTAAACCGGGACAGTCTAAAAAACTGTTTTTT,CASSKPGQSKKLFF
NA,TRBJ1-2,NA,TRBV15,TGTGCCACCTGGTCCAGTGTCTCTGGCTACACCTTC,CATWSSVSGYTF
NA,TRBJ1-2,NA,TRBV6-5,TGTGCCAGCAGGCGCGGGGGGCGGATGGGCGGCTACACCTTC,CASRRGGRMGGYTF